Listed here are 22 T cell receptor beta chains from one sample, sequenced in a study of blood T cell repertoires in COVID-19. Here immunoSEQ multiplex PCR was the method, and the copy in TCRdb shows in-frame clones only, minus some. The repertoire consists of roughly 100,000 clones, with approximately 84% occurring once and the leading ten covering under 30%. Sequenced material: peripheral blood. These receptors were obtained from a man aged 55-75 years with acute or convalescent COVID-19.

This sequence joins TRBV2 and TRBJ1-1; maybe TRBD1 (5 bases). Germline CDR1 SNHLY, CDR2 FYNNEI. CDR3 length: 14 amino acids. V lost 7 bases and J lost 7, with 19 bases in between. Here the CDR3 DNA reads TGTGCCAGCACCTCAGAGAGAGACAGCTTTGAAGCTTTCTTT. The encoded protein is CASTSERDSFEAFF.

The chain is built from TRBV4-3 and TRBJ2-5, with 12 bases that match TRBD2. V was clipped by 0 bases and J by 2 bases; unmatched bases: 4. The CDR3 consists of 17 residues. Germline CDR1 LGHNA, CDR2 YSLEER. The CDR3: CASSQDLTSGRQETQYF. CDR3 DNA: TGCGCCAGCAGCCAAGATCTGACTAGCGGGAGACAAGAGACCCAGTACTTC.

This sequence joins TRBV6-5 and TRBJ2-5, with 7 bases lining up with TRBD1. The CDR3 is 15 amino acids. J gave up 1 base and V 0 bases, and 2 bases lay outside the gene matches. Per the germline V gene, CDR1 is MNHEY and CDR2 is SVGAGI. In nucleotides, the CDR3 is TGTGCCAGCAGTTACTCGACAGGGACCCAAGAGACCCAGTACTTC. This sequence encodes CASSYSTGTQETQYF.

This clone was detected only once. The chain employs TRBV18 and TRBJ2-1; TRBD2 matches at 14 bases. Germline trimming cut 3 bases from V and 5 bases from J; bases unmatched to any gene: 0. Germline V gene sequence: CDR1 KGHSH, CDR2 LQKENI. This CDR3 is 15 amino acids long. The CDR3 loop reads CASSPGLAGDNEQFF. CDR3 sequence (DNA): TGTGCCAGCTCACCGGGACTAGCGGGAGACAATGAGCAGTTCTTC.

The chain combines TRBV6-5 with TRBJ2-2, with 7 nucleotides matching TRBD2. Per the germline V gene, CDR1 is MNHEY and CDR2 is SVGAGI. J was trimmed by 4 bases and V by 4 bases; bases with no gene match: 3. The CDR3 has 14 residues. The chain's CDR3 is CASSWERGTGELFF. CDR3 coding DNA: TGTGCCAGCAGTTGGGAGCGGGGCACCGGGGAGCTGTTTTTT.

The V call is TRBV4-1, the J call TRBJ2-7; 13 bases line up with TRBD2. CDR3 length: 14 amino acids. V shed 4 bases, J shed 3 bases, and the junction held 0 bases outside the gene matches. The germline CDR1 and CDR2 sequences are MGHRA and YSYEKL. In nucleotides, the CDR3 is TGCGCCAGCAGCCGGACTAGCGGGAGCTACGAGCAGTACTTC. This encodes CASSRTSGSYEQYF.

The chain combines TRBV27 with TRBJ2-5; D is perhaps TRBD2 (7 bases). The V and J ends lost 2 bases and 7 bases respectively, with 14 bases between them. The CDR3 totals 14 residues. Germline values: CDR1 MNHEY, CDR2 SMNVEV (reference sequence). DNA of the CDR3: TGTGCCAGCAGTTTAGCGGGGGCCGCCTGGACCCAGTACTTC. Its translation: CASSLAGAAWTQYF.

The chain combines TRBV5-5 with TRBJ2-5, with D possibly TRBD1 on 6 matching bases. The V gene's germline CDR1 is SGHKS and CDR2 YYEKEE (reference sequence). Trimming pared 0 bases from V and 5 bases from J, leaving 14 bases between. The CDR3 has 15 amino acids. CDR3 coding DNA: TGTGCCAGCAGCTTGGAAGGGACAAGGGGTGAGACCCAGTACTTC. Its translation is CASSLEGTRGETQYF.

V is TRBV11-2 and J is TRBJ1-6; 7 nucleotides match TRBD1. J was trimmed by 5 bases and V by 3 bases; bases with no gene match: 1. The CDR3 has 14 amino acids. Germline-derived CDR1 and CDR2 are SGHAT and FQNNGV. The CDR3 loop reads CASSFRGNNSPLHF. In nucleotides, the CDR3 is TGTGCCAGCAGCTTCAGGGGGAATAATTCACCCCTCCACTTT.

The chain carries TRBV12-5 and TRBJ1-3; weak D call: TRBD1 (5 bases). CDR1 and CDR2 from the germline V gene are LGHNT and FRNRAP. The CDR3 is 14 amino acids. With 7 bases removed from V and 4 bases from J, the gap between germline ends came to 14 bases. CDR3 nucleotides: TGTGCTAGTGCCCAGGGCTTTGCCGGAAACACCATATATTTT. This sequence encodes CASAQGFAGNTIYF.

The CDR3 coding sequence is TGTGCCAGCAGTCGGGACAGGGCCAGTGGGAATGAGCAGTTCTTC. Residues: CASSRDRASGNEQFF. The chain recombines TRBV6-5 with TRBJ2-1, with 9 bases matching TRBD1. Germline lookup yields CDR1 MNHEY and CDR2 SVGAGI. The CDR3 spans 15 residues. V lost 5 bases and J lost 7; bases outside the gene matches: 9.

This CDR3 reads CASSGTSGRGYNEQFF. The CDR3 nucleotides read TGTGCCAGCAGTGGGACTAGCGGGAGGGGATACAATGAGCAGTTCTTC. The chain has TRBV2 and TRBJ2-1; TRBD2 matches 15 bases. Germline CDR1 and CDR2: SNHLY and FYNNEI. This CDR3 spans 16 amino acids. J was trimmed by 4 bases and V by 4 bases; bases with no gene match: 2.

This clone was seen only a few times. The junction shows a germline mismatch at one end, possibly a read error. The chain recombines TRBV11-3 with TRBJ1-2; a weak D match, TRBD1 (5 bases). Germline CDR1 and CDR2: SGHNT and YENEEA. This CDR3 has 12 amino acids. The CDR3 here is CASSITGPGVNF. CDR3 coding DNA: TGTGCCAGCAGCATAACCGGGCCGGGGGTGAACTTC.

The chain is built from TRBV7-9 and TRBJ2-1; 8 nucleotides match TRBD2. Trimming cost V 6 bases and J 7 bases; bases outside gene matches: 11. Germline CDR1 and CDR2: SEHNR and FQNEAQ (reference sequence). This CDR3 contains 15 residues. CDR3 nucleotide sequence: TGTGCCAGCAGTCCCGGGACTAGTAATCAGAATGAGCAGTTCTTC. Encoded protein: CASSPGTSNQNEQFF.

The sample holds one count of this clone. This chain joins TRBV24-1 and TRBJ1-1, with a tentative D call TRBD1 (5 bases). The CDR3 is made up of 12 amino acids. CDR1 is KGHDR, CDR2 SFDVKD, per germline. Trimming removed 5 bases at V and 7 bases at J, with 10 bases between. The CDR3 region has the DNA TGTGCCACCAGTGGGCAGGGTAGTGAAGCTTTCTTT. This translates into CATSGQGSEAFF.

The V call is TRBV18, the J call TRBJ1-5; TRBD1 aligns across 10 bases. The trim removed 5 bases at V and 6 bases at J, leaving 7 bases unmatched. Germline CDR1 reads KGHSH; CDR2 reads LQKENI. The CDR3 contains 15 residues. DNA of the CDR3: TGTGCCAGCTCAGGAGGACAGGGGGACATTCAGCCCCAGCATTTT. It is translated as CASSGGQGDIQPQHF.

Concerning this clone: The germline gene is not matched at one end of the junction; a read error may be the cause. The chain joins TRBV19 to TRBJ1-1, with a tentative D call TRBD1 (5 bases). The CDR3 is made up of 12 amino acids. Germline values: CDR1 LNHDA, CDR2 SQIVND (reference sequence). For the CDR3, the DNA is TGTGCCACCTATCGACAGAACTCTGAAGCTTTCTTT. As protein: CATYRQNSEAFF.

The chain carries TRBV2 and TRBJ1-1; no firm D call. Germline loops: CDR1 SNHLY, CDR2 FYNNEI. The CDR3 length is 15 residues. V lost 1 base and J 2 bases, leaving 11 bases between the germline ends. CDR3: CASSEDLQINTEAFF. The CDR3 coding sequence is TGTGCCAGCAGTGAAGATCTTCAGATAAACACTGAAGCTTTCTTT.

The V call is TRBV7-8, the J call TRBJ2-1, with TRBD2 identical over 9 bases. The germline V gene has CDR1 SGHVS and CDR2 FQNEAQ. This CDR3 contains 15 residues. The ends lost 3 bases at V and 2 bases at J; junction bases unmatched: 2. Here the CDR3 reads CASSLREGAYNEQFF. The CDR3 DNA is TGTGCCAGCAGCTTGCGGGAGGGCGCCTACAATGAGCAGTTCTTC.

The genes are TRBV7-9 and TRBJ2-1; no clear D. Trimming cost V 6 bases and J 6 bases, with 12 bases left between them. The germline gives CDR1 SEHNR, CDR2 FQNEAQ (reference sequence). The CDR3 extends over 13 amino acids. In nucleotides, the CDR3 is TGTGCCAGCAGTTTGAGCGTCGGCAATGAGCAGTTCTTC. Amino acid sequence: CASSLSVGNEQFF.

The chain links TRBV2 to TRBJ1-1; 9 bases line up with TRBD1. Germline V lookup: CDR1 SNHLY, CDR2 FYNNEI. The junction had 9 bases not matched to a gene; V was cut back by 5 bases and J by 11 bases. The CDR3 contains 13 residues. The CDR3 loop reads CASSWDREQDAFF. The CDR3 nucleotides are TGTGCCAGCAGTTGGGACAGGGAGCAGGATGCTTTCTTT.

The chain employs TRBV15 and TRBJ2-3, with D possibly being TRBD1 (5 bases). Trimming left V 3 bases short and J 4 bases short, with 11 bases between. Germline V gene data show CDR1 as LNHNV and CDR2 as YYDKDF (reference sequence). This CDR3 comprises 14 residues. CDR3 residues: CATSSPVGADTQYF. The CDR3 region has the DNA TGTGCCACCAGCAGCCCCGTAGGGGCAGATACGCAGTATTTT.